This passage covers 27 T cell receptor beta chains from one sample sequenced in a study of cytomegalovirus exposure and HLA in healthy donors. The PCR had 60 Vbeta and 13 Jbeta primers. The repertoire was sequenced with immunoSEQ multiplex PCR; TCRdb's copy has only in-frame clones and lacks some. The data show about 180,000 clones, around 80% seen once. The sequencing input was PBMCs. These TCRs come from a man in his forties or fifties in good health and CMV-seronegative.

The V gene is TRBV6-6, the J gene TRBJ2-5, with 11 bases aligning to TRBD2. The DNA end is more similar to TRBJ2-7, so the J call may be wrong. CDR1 and CDR2 (germline): MNHNY, SVGAGI (reference sequence). This CDR3 has 16 amino acids. The CDR3: CASSYLGTSGYYEQYF. The CDR3, as DNA: TGTGCCAGCAGTTACCTGGGGACTAGCGGATACTACGAGCAGTACTTC.

This clone was picked up one time. The chain couples TRBV2 to TRBJ1-4; 9 nucleotides match TRBD1. Germline-derived CDR1 and CDR2 are SNHLY and FYNNEI. The CDR3 contains 14 residues. V lost 6 bases to trimming and J lost 7 bases; unmatched junction nucleotides: 6. The CDR3 region is CASRGTGISEKLFF. In nucleotides, the CDR3 is TGTGCCAGCAGAGGGACAGGGATTTCTGAAAAACTGTTTTTT.

V is TRBV5-1 and J is TRBJ2-7; TRBD1 agrees at 11 bases. Germline V gene sequence: CDR1 SGHRS, CDR2 YFSETQ. The J segment lost 3 bases and the V segment lost 5 bases, leaving 7 bases of the junction unmatched. This CDR3 is 15 amino acids long. The CDR3 reads CASRTSGQGGYEQYF. DNA of the CDR3: TGCGCCAGCAGGACCTCGGGACAGGGGGGCTACGAGCAGTACTTC.

This clone turned up a few times. The chain recombines TRBV5-5 with TRBJ2-5; D unresolved. This CDR3 has 15 amino acids. CDR1 and CDR2 (germline): SGHKS, YYEKEE (reference sequence). The V end was cut by 0 bases, the J end by 4 bases, with 13 bases between. The CDR3 spells CASSLAVAPGETQYF. In DNA, the CDR3 is TGTGCCAGCAGCTTGGCGGTGGCCCCAGGAGAGACCCAGTACTTC.

This clone was seen a handful of times. This chain connects TRBV6-6 to TRBJ2-7, with TRBD1 matching 10 bases. Germline CDR1 reads MNHNY; CDR2 reads SVGAGI (reference sequence). J was trimmed by 5 bases and V by 5 bases; bases with no gene match: 6. There are 14 residues in the CDR3. The CDR3 DNA reads TGTGCCAGCAGTGACTACGGGACAGGGGACGAGCAGTACTTC. Translating it yields CASSDYGTGDEQYF.

The V and J genes are TRBV2 and TRBJ2-2; TRBD2 might be the D (5 bases). CDR3 size: 15 residues. The V end lost 7 bases, the J end lost 4 bases, and 16 bases lay between the germline ends. Germline CDR1 is SNHLY and CDR2 is FYNNEI. CDR3 in DNA: TGTGCCAGCACTCTGCAGTCGGGGAGCACCGGGGAGCTGTTTTTT. Translated: CASTLQSGSTGELFF.

This chain uses TRBV19 with TRBJ2-6; D call uncertain. The CDR3 is made up of 16 amino acids. Looked up from germline, CDR1 is LNHDA and CDR2 is SQIVND (reference sequence). V was cut by 3 bases and J by 0 bases, with 9 bases left in between. CDR3 in DNA: TGTGCCAGTAGTATTGAGCTAGGCTCTGGGGCCAACGTCCTGACTTTC. It translates to CASSIELGSGANVLTF. Combining the CDR3 with reference TRBV19 and TRBJ2-6 gives the whole variable domain DGGITQSPKYLFRKEGQNVTLSCEQNLNHDAMYWYRQDPGQGLRLIYYSQIVNDFQKGDIAEGYSVSREKKESFPLTVTSAQKNPTAFYLCASSIELGSGANVLTFGAGSRLTVL.

This chain joins TRBV7-2 and TRBJ2-5; the match to TRBD2 covers 7 bases. Germline V CDR1 and CDR2: SGHTA, FQGNSA. This CDR3 has 14 amino acids. V shed 1 base, J shed 5 bases, and the junction held 4 bases outside the gene matches. This chain's CDR3 is CASSLGGGVETQYF. In nucleotides, the CDR3 is TGTGCCAGCAGCTTAGGTGGGGGGGTGGAGACCCAGTACTTC.

J is TRBJ1-2 and V is TRBV11-2, with 10 bases fitting TRBD1. The CDR3 runs to 17 residues. V was pared by 0 bases and J by 4 bases, with 8 bases of the junction left unmatched. Germline V CDR1 and CDR2: SGHAT, FQNNGV. CDR3 bases: TGTGCCAGCAGCTTAGAGGGGGACAGGGGCGACGGCTATGGCTACACCTTC. This encodes CASSLEGDRGDGYGYTF.

The genes are TRBV4-1 and TRBJ2-7; 12 bases match TRBD2. The CDR3 is 19 amino acids. Trimming at V came to 2 bases and at J to 0 bases, leaving 11 bases not matched to a gene. CDR1 is MGHRA and CDR2 is YSYEKL in the germline V gene. CDR3 in amino acids: CASSQHTLAGGPTSYEQYF. The CDR3 DNA follows: TGCGCCAGCAGCCAACATACTCTAGCGGGAGGGCCCACCTCCTACGAGCAGTACTTC.

V usage is TRBV5-6 and J usage is TRBJ1-2, with D unresolved. The germline CDR1 and CDR2 sequences are SGHDT and YYEEEE. Between the trimmed V and J ends, which lost 3 bases and 4 bases, there was a span of 13 bases. CDR3 length equals 14 residues. CDR3 sequence reads: CASSWGGDSYGYTF. The CDR3 nucleotides read TGTGCCAGCAGCTGGGGAGGCGATTCCTATGGCTACACCTTC.

The J gene is TRBJ2-1, the V gene TRBV19; TRBD2 matches at 12 bases. There are 18 residues in the CDR3. V lost 3 bases and J lost 1; bases outside the gene matches: 7. Germline V lookup: CDR1 LNHDA, CDR2 SQIVND (reference sequence). CDR3 sequence: CASSILLAGGTSYNEQFF. The CDR3 bases are TGTGCCAGTAGTATCCTACTAGCGGGGGGCACTTCCTACAATGAGCAGTTCTTC.

The chain uses TRBV7-2 and TRBJ1-1; D perhaps matches TRBD1 (6 bases). The CDR3 is 13 residues long. Trimming took off 5 bases at V and 7 bases at J, with 14 bases between the two ends. Germline CDR1 reads SGHTA; CDR2 reads FQGNSA. In DNA, the CDR3 is TGTGCCAGCAGCCCGTACAGGGAGGGTGAAGCTTTCTTT. It encodes CASSPYREGEAFF. The full variable domain, rest sourced from reference TRBV7-2 and TRBJ1-1, is GAGVSQSPSNKVTEKGKDVELRCDPISGHTALYWYRQSLGQGLEFLIYFQGNSAPDKSGLPSDRFSAERTGGSVSTLTIQRTQQEDSAVYLCASSPYREGEAFFGQGTRLTVV.

This clone was seen a single time. The rearrangement joins TRBV30 to TRBJ2-3; D may be TRBD2 (6 bases). Trimming removed 2 bases at V and 2 bases at J, with 14 bases between. The germline V gene has CDR1 GTSNPN and CDR2 SVGIG (reference sequence). CDR3 length: 15 residues. CDR3 DNA sequence: TGTGCCTGGAGTTCCCCTAGCGTAGCCACAGATACGCAGTATTTT. Its protein is CAWSSPSVATDTQYF.

The chain uses TRBV9 and TRBJ1-5; tentative D call: TRBD1 (6 bases). This CDR3 is built from 15 residues. The V end was cut by 4 bases, the J end by 5 bases, with 16 bases between. The germline V gene encodes CDR1 SGDLS and CDR2 YYNGEE. DNA of the CDR3: TGTGCCAGCAGCCCCACGGGGGGCAGCGATCAGCCCCAGCATTTT. The encoded protein is CASSPTGGSDQPQHF. Supplemented by reference TRBV9 and TRBJ1-5, the full variable domain reads DSGVTQTPKHLITATGQRVTLRCSPRSGDLSVYWYQQSLDQGLQFLIQYYNGEERAKGNILERFSAQQFPDLHSELNLSSLELGDSALYFCASSPTGGSDQPQHFGDGTRLSIL.

The chain employs TRBV11-2 and TRBJ2-3; D call uncertain. CDR1 and CDR2 from the germline V gene are SGHAT and FQNNGV. Trimming removed 2 bases at V and 6 bases at J, with 6 bases between. The CDR3 runs to 12 residues. The CDR3 is CASSLSVDTQYF. CDR3 coding DNA: TGTGCCAGCAGCTTATCGGTGGATACGCAGTATTTT.

This rearrangement joins TRBV5-1 to TRBJ2-2; 10 bases fit TRBD1. Per germline, CDR1 SGHRS and CDR2 YFSETQ. The CDR3 covers 15 residues. The V and J ends lost 4 bases and 6 bases, in that order; junction bases with no gene match: 6. In DNA, the CDR3 is TGCGCCAGCAGCAGCGACAGGGGGCGAGCCGGGGAGCTGTTTTTT. Residues: CASSSDRGRAGELFF. Drawing the rest from reference TRBV5-1 and TRBJ2-2, the complete variable domain is KAGVTQTPRYLIKTRGQQVTLSCSPISGHRSVSWYQQTPGQGLQFLFEYFSETQRNKGNFPGRFSGRQFSNSRSEMNVSTLELGDSALYLCASSSDRGRAGELFFGEGSRLTVL.

The J gene is TRBJ2-5, the V gene TRBV19; tentatively, D is TRBD1 (5 bases). Germline loops: CDR1 LNHDA, CDR2 SQIVND (reference sequence). This CDR3 is built from 13 residues. The germline V and J ends were trimmed by 3 bases and 4 bases, with 9 bases remaining between them. This CDR3 is CASSIQGAETQYF. In nucleotides, the CDR3 is TGTGCCAGTAGTATTCAAGGGGCAGAGACCCAGTACTTC.

In its sample, this clone was seen a few times. The chain couples TRBV5-1 to TRBJ2-5; 14 bases map to TRBD2. CDR1 and CDR2 from the germline V gene are SGHRS and YFSETQ. This CDR3 region has 16 residues. V gave up 4 bases and J gave up 5 bases; unmatched junction bases: 7. CDR3 nucleotides: TGCGCCAGCAGCCCCTGGACTAGCGGGGGGTTTGAGACCCAGTACTTC. Translating gives CASSPWTSGGFETQYF.

The V call is TRBV19, the J call TRBJ2-3, with D perhaps matching TRBD2 (5 bases). CDR1 is LNHDA and CDR2 is SQIVND in the germline V gene (reference sequence). CDR3 size: 16 residues. V was cut by 3 bases and J by 0 bases, with 13 bases left in between. The CDR3 DNA reads TGTGCCAGTAGTATCGGTAGGAGGACGAGCACAGATACGCAGTATTTT. Translation: CASSIGRRTSTDTQYF.

The J gene is TRBJ2-1, the V gene TRBV2, with 8 positions matching TRBD2. After removal of 4 bases from V and 6 bases from J, the junction contained 8 bases not matched to a gene. This CDR3 is 15 amino acids long. CDR1 SNHLY and CDR2 FYNNEI come from the germline V gene. DNA of the CDR3: TGTGCCAGCAGTGCGGGACTAGTATTCTCCAATGAGCAGTTCTTC. Translation gives CASSAGLVFSNEQFF.

This chain joins TRBV4-2 and TRBJ2-2; tentative D call: TRBD2 (5 bases). Per the germline V gene, CDR1 is LGHNA and CDR2 is YNFKEQ. V was shortened by 4 bases and J by 4 bases, with 13 bases between the two germline ends. The CDR3 loop spans 15 amino acids. CDR3 in amino acids: CASSPFEGATGELFF. In DNA form, the CDR3 reads TGTGCCAGCAGCCCCTTCGAGGGCGCCACCGGGGAGCTGTTTTTT.

The chain is built from TRBV7-9 and TRBJ2-3, with 8 bases fitting TRBD2. Germline CDR1 SEHNR, CDR2 FQNEAQ (reference sequence). The CDR3 loop spans 12 amino acids. Trimming at V came to 1 base and at J to 14 bases, leaving 5 bases not matched to a gene. Here the CDR3 reads CASSLVAGTGYF. For the CDR3, the DNA is TGTGCCAGCAGCTTAGTAGCGGGAACAGGGTATTTT.

V usage is TRBV25-1 and J usage is TRBJ2-1; 11 bases are a match to TRBD2. From germline, CDR1 is MGHDK and CDR2 SYGVNS. The CDR3 consists of 16 residues. V was clipped by 3 bases and J by 7 bases; unmatched bases: 8. CDR3 sequence (DNA): TGTGCCAGCAGTGAGCCCACTAGCGGGAGCGGTAATGAGCAGTTCTTC. Protein product: CASSEPTSGSGNEQFF.

The chain joins TRBV7-8 to TRBJ1-2; D not resolved. CDR1 is SGHVS, CDR2 FQNEAQ, per germline. The CDR3 is made up of 14 amino acids. V dropped 6 bases and J dropped 2 bases, with 13 bases sitting between them. The CDR3 nucleotides are TGTGCCAGCAGTATACAGCTAACCAACTATGGCTACACCTTC. Amino acids: CASSIQLTNYGYTF.

The chain is built from TRBV7-3 and TRBJ2-3; D call uncertain. Trimming stripped 0 bases from V and 4 bases from J, with 5 bases between. Germline V gives CDR1 SGHTA, CDR2 FQGTGA. The CDR3 runs 13 residues. The CDR3 reads CASSLTPADTQYF. The DNA for the CDR3 is TGTGCCAGCAGCTTAACCCCGGCAGATACGCAGTATTTT.

This chain uses TRBV7-8 with TRBJ2-1, with TRBD2 matching over 9 bases. CDR3 size: 16 residues. The trim removed 2 bases at V and 7 bases at J, leaving 9 bases unmatched. Germline V gives CDR1 SGHVS, CDR2 FQNEAQ. Here the CDR3 DNA reads TGTGCCAGCAGCTTACCCAGCGGGGGGTTGGGTAATGAGCAGTTCTTC. Protein product: CASSLPSGGLGNEQFF.